The 20 T cell receptor beta chains below come from one sample, sequenced in a study of blood T cells in healthy people across ages. A second PCR of 7 to 11 cycles used a sample-barcoded 5' primer and a J-beta primer mix. TCRdb processed the 5' RACE reads anew with MiXCR; each CDR3 protein has one entry. Found here are about 720,000 distinct CDR3 sequences, 22% of them singletons; the top ten hold under 25%. The sample was blood. These receptor sequences come from a man aged 70 or older in good health.

The rearrangement uses TRBV19 and TRBJ2-3; D not certain. V lost 2 bases, J lost 2 bases, and 8 bases lay in between. This CDR3 spans 14 amino acids. Germline V gene data show CDR1 as LNHDA and CDR2 as SQIVND (reference sequence). The CDR3 is CASSIPGNTDTQYF. The CDR3 coding sequence is TGTGCCAGTAGTATACCAGGCAACACAGATACGCAGTATTTT.

This clonotype has only a few counts. The chain is built from TRBV14 and TRBJ2-7; D is uncertain. This CDR3 comprises 13 residues. Germline V gene lookup returns CDR1 SGHDN and CDR2 FVKESK. V was shortened by 4 bases and J by 6 bases, with 13 bases between the two germline ends. Here the CDR3 reads CASSRYQVGEQYF. The CDR3 DNA is TGTGCCAGCAGCCGCTACCAAGTGGGCGAGCAGTACTTC.

This clonotype was detected only a few times. The rearrangement links TRBV6-5 to TRBJ1-2; D is perhaps TRBD1 (5 bases). V lost 0 bases, J lost 8 bases, and 13 bases lay in between. Germline V gene lookup returns CDR1 MNHEY and CDR2 SVGAGI. This CDR3 region has 14 residues. Here the CDR3 DNA reads TGTGCCAGCAGTTACTCTTCGGGGCGTCCCGGCTACACCTTC. Its protein is CASSYSSGRPGYTF.

V is TRBV18 and J is TRBJ2-3, with 9 bases that match TRBD2. The CDR3 is 17 residues long. J was trimmed by 1 base and V by 3 bases; bases with no gene match: 8. The germline gives CDR1 KGHSH, CDR2 LQKENI. The CDR3: CASSPPSSGAGTDTQYF. CDR3 coding DNA: TGTGCCAGCTCACCGCCCTCTAGCGGGGCTGGCACAGATACGCAGTATTTT.

The genes are TRBV20-1 and TRBJ1-5; tentative D call: TRBD1 (6 bases). The length of the CDR3 is 14 residues. The germline V gene has CDR1 DFQATT and CDR2 SNEGSKA (reference sequence). V gave up 3 bases and J gave up 6 bases, with 15 bases separating them. CDR3: CSASGGAAGQPQHF. The CDR3, as DNA: TGCAGTGCTAGTGGGGGGGCCGCAGGTCAGCCCCAGCATTTT.

The rearrangement links TRBV5-1 to TRBJ2-2, with 7 bases matching TRBD2. Per germline, CDR1 SGHRS and CDR2 YFSETQ. CDR3 size: 17 residues. Germline trimming cut 1 base from V and 0 bases from J; bases unmatched to any gene: 6. CDR3 bases: TGCGCCAGCAGCTTGATCAGCGGGGCCGCGAACACCGGGGAGCTGTTTTTT. Translating gives CASSLISGAANTGELFF. The full variable domain, in which reference TRBV5-1 and TRBJ2-2 provide the parts outside the CDR3, is KAGVTQTPRYLIKTRGQQVTLSCSPISGHRSVSWYQQTPGQGLQFLFEYFSETQRNKGNFPGRFSGRQFSNSRSEMNVSTLELGDSALYLCASSLISGAANTGELFFGEGSRLTVL.

The V call is TRBV29-1, the J call TRBJ2-3; D is unclear. This CDR3 has 12 amino acids. V was clipped by 5 bases and J by 4 bases, with 10 bases between them. Germline CDR1 SQVTM, CDR2 ANQGSEA. CDR3 sequence: CSVIAIPDTQYF. The CDR3 DNA sequence: TGCAGCGTTATCGCTATCCCAGATACGCAGTATTTT.

This clonotype showed up just a few times. The chain links TRBV14 to TRBJ1-1, with D possibly matching TRBD1 (5 bases). The CDR3 sequence is 13 residues long. Trimming took off 1 base at V and 5 bases at J, with 8 bases between the two ends. Germline lookup yields CDR1 SGHDN and CDR2 FVKESK. For the CDR3, the DNA is TGTGCCAGCAGCCAAGGACAGTTGACTGAAGCTTTCTTT. It encodes CASSQGQLTEAFF.

Only a few counts were recorded for this clonotype. The J gene is TRBJ2-1, the V gene TRBV20-1; 7 positions match TRBD1. The V gene's germline CDR1 is DFQATT and CDR2 SNEGSKA (reference sequence). The CDR3 contains 14 residues. The V gene end was trimmed by 6 bases and the J gene end by 0 bases; junction bases not matched to a gene: 5. The CDR3 nucleotides are TGCAGTGCCTTGACAGGGCGCTCCTACAATGAGCAGTTCTTC. This sequence encodes CSALTGRSYNEQFF.

This chain joins TRBV20-1 and TRBJ1-1; D remains ambiguous. The CDR3 covers 12 residues. Germline values: CDR1 DFQATT, CDR2 SNEGSKA (reference sequence). Between the trimmed V and J ends, which lost 4 bases and 1 base, there was a span of 7 bases. The CDR3, as DNA: TGCAGTGCTACAGAAACGAACACTGAAGCTTTCTTT. It encodes CSATETNTEAFF.

The chain recombines TRBV5-8 with TRBJ2-7, with 8 bases fitting TRBD2. The germline V gene has CDR1 SGHTS and CDR2 YDEGEE. This CDR3 comprises 17 residues. CDR3 protein: CASSLGAGAIPVYGQYV. The CDR3 nucleotides read TGTGCCAGCAGCTTGGGAGCGGGGGCGATTCCTGTCTACGGGCAGTACGTC.

The chain links TRBV28 to TRBJ2-7; maybe TRBD1 (6 bases). The germline V gene has CDR1 MDHEN and CDR2 SYDVKM. The CDR3 contains 15 residues. V dropped 3 bases and J dropped 4 bases, with 16 bases sitting between them. This CDR3 is CASSFEAGAFYEQYF. The DNA of the CDR3 is TGTGCCAGCAGTTTTGAGGCAGGGGCTTTTTACGAGCAGTACTTC.

The chain is built from TRBV13 and TRBJ1-1, with 9 bases identical to TRBD1. Per the germline V gene, CDR1 is PRHDT and CDR2 is FYEKMQ (reference sequence). The CDR3 consists of 19 residues. The V gene end was trimmed by 5 bases and the J gene end by 3 bases; junction bases not matched to a gene: 19. The CDR3 DNA follows: TGTGCCAGCAGCGGGGTACCGGGACAGGGAATGTCTGCGGACACTGAAGCTTTCTTT. Translated: CASSGVPGQGMSADTEAFF.

This rearrangement joins TRBV5-1 to TRBJ2-5; D may be TRBD1 or TRBD2 (5 bases each). The tail of the sequence fits TRBJ2-7 better, so the J call may be wrong. Germline loops: CDR1 SGHRS, CDR2 YFSETQ. The CDR3 is made up of 16 amino acids. The CDR3 here is CASSLGTRMGDYEQYV. In DNA form, the CDR3 reads TGCGCCAGCAGCTTGGGGACCCGGATGGGGGACTACGAGCAGTACGTC.

The chain joins TRBV10-1 to TRBJ2-7; D ambiguous. V was clipped by 8 bases and J by 0 bases, with 14 bases between them. This CDR3 is 14 amino acids long. Germline CDR1 WNHNN, CDR2 SYGVQD (reference sequence). The CDR3 region has the DNA TGCGCCAGCTTCACCGGGCAGCGCTCCTACGAGCAGTACTTC. Translation gives CASFTGQRSYEQYF.

In this sample, this clonotype turned up a few times. The chain couples TRBV6-6 to TRBJ1-1; D call uncertain. In germline, CDR1 is MNHNY, CDR2 SVGAGI (reference sequence). The CDR3 contains 12 residues. V lost 8 bases to trimming and J lost 1 base, with 8 bases between them. The CDR3 nucleotides are TGTGCCAGCGGCGAGGGGAACACTGAAGCTTTCTTT. Its protein product is CASGEGNTEAFF.

This clonotype was seen more than once but under ten times. This chain joins TRBV28 and TRBJ1-2; tentatively, D is TRBD1 (6 bases). V was cut by 2 bases and J by 3 bases, with 13 bases left in between. The CDR3 covers 15 residues. Germline-derived CDR1 and CDR2 are MDHEN and SYDVKM. CDR3 protein: CASSLIGGPDYGYTF. As DNA, the CDR3 is TGTGCCAGCAGTTTAATCGGGGGGCCTGACTATGGCTACACCTTC.

A note on this clonotype: At one boundary the junction diverges from the germline segment, which might be a read error. The chain employs TRBV12-3 or TRBV12-4 and TRBJ2-3, with TRBD2 matching over 8 bases. The CDR3 has 15 amino acids. The CDR3 DNA sequence: TGTGCCAGCAGTTACTTAGCGGGGAGCACAGATACGGAGTATTTT. The encoded protein is CASSYLAGSTDTEYF.

The chain couples TRBV3-1 to TRBJ2-4, with TRBD1 matching over 9 bases. The CDR3 is made up of 16 amino acids. The V segment lost 4 bases and the J segment 3 bases; nucleotides outside the gene matches: 7. The V gene's germline CDR1 is LGHDT and CDR2 YNNKEL (reference sequence). CDR3 sequence (DNA): TGTGCCAGCAGCCTGACAGGGGGATACAGCAAAAACATTCAGTACTTC. The encoded protein is CASSLTGGYSKNIQYF.

CDR3 DNA sequence: TGTGCCAGCAGCTTATTTCACAGCACAGATACGCAGTATTTT. This codes for CASSLFHSTDTQYF. The V call is TRBV7-2, the J call TRBJ2-3; no clear D. The CDR3 runs to 14 residues. The V end was cut by 2 bases, the J end by 0 bases, with 6 bases between. Germline V CDR1 and CDR2: SGHTA, FQGNSA.